These 23 T cell receptor beta chains were sequenced from one sample in a study of technical replicates of blood from several donors (dated 2017 in TCRdb). The library was prepared using the immunoSEQ multiplex PCR assay. Here the immuneACCESS table is served through TCRdb, limited to in-frame sequences with V and J called. Missing clones are a known gap in these copies; in checked studies unresolved V genes cover under half, and the rest lacks a known reason. In all, the sample holds about 53,000 clones, and more than 70% of those were seen once. The ten largest clones represent approximately 5.4% of the sample. The sample consisted of PBMCs. Every receptor here comes from a human donor in good health. Some clones in this sample may be carry-over from other donors' samples.

V is TRBV4-3 and J is TRBJ1-5; TRBD1 matches at 10 bases. Germline loops: CDR1 LGHNA, CDR2 YSLEER. The CDR3 has 16 residues. The trim removed 2 bases at V and 5 bases at J, leaving 6 bases unmatched. The CDR3 spells CASSQSGDRGHQPQHF. The CDR3 nucleotides are TGCGCCAGCAGCCAAAGTGGGGACAGGGGACATCAGCCCCAGCATTTT.

V gene TRBV19 combines with J gene TRBJ2-7; D not certain. The CDR3 runs 11 residues. V lost 5 bases and J 3 bases, leaving 5 bases between the germline ends. Germline values: CDR1 LNHDA, CDR2 SQIVND (reference sequence). The CDR3 protein is CASSSIYEQYF. The CDR3 DNA reads as TGTGCCAGTAGTTCAATCTACGAGCAGTACTTC.

This clone appeared a single time. The CDR3 nucleotides are TGCGCCAGCAGCCCTAGGCCAGCGGGCTACGAGCAGTACTTC. This encodes CASSPRPAGYEQYF. This rearrangement joins TRBV4-3 to TRBJ2-7, with D possibly matching TRBD2 (6 bases). The CDR3 loop spans 14 amino acids. The germline gives CDR1 LGHNA, CDR2 YSLEER. Trimming took 4 bases from V and 3 from J, leaving 13 bases between them.

The chain links TRBV15 to TRBJ2-6; D unresolved. With 0 bases removed from V and 0 bases from J, the gap between germline ends came to 9 bases. Germline V gene data show CDR1 as LNHNV and CDR2 as YYDKDF (reference sequence). The CDR3 contains 17 residues. This CDR3 is CATSRDLSYSGANVLTF. The CDR3 coding sequence is TGTGCCACCAGCAGAGATCTTAGCTACTCTGGGGCCAACGTCCTGACTTTC.

The chain uses TRBV4-3 and TRBJ2-7, with TRBD2 matching 14 bases. Trimming removed 4 bases from V and 6 bases from J; junction bases left unmatched: 2. The CDR3 runs to 14 residues. Germline CDR1 and CDR2: LGHNA and YSLEER. CDR3: CASSLGLAGAEQYF. CDR3 sequence (DNA): TGCGCCAGCAGCCTGGGACTAGCGGGAGCCGAGCAGTACTTC.

V and J are TRBV6-5 and TRBJ2-7; D might be TRBD2 (5 bases). Germline V gives CDR1 MNHEY, CDR2 SVGAGI. V lost 2 bases, J lost 0 bases, and 11 bases lay in between. The CDR3 is made up of 15 amino acids. The CDR3 nucleotides read TGTGCCAGCAGTTACCTGGGAGCGAACTCCTACGAGCAGTACTTC. Residues: CASSYLGANSYEQYF.

This clone was counted once. The chain uses TRBV15 and TRBJ1-2; 11 nucleotides line up with TRBD1. The CDR3 loop spans 16 amino acids. Unmatched junction bases numbered 8, after V lost 3 bases and J lost 5 bases. The germline gives CDR1 LNHNV, CDR2 YYDKDF (reference sequence). As DNA, the CDR3 is TGTGCCACCAGCAGGAGGGACAGGGGGATGGGATATGGCTACACCTTC. This translates into CATSRRDRGMGYGYTF.

V is TRBV7-2 and J is TRBJ1-2; possibly TRBD1 for D (6 bases). This CDR3 has 12 amino acids. Germline values: CDR1 SGHTA, CDR2 FQGNSA. Trimming removed 3 bases at V and 8 bases at J, with 10 bases between. The CDR3: CASSFEGEGYTF. The CDR3 DNA is TGTGCCAGCAGCTTTGAGGGGGAGGGCTACACCTTC.

The chain combines TRBV11-2 with TRBJ2-7; 13 positions match TRBD2. CDR3 length: 15 amino acids. V was clipped by 3 bases and J by 6 bases; unmatched bases: 5. Germline assignment: CDR1 SGHAT and CDR2 FQNNGV. The CDR3 sequence is CASSLPTSGRGEQYF. The CDR3 nucleotides read TGTGCCAGCAGCTTGCCTACTAGCGGGAGGGGCGAGCAGTACTTC. The whole variable domain, remainder taken from reference TRBV11-2 and TRBJ2-7, is EAGVAQSPRYKIIEKRQSVAFWCNPISGHATLYWYQQILGQGPKLLIQFQNNGVVDDSQLPKDRFSAERLKGVDSTLKIQPAKLEDSAVYLCASSLPTSGRGEQYFGPGTRLTVT.

The chain couples TRBV4-2 to TRBJ1-1; TRBD1 aligns across 9 bases. The trim removed 1 base at V and 7 bases at J, leaving 7 bases unmatched. CDR1 and CDR2 from the germline V gene are LGHNA and YNFKEQ. The CDR3 has 15 residues. The CDR3 reads CASSQVTKGQGEAFF. CDR3 coding DNA: TGTGCCAGCAGCCAAGTAACCAAGGGACAGGGTGAAGCTTTCTTT.

The rearrangement links TRBV4-1 to TRBJ1-1; possibly TRBD1 for D (5 bases). The CDR3 contains 13 residues. Germline CDR1 reads MGHRA; CDR2 reads YSYEKL. Trimming pared 4 bases from V and 3 bases from J, leaving 9 bases between. This CDR3 reads CASSRREDTEAFF. As DNA, the CDR3 is TGCGCCAGCAGCCGCAGGGAGGACACTGAAGCTTTCTTT.

This chain joins TRBV10-1 and TRBJ2-4, with 8 positions matching TRBD2. The CDR3 length is 18 residues. Germline loops: CDR1 WNHNN, CDR2 SYGVQD (reference sequence). Trimming took 2 bases from V and 0 from J; bases not matched to a gene: 9. The CDR3 region has the DNA TGCGCCAGCAGTGAGATCTCGGGGACTAGACTAGCCAAAAACATTCAGTACTTC. It yields the protein CASSEISGTRLAKNIQYF.

The genes are TRBV18 and TRBJ2-1; TRBD2 matches 11 bases. This CDR3 has 17 amino acids. Germline V gives CDR1 KGHSH, CDR2 LQKENI. The ends lost 0 bases at V and 7 bases at J; junction bases unmatched: 8. CDR3 loop: CASSPPQTSGSSNEQFF. Here the CDR3 DNA reads TGTGCCAGCTCACCACCACAAACTAGCGGGAGCTCGAATGAGCAGTTCTTC.

The chain employs TRBV15 and TRBJ1-1; D call uncertain. Germline CDR1 and CDR2: LNHNV and YYDKDF (reference sequence). Between the trimmed V and J ends, which lost 0 bases and 4 bases, there was a span of 24 bases. This CDR3 is built from 19 residues. In DNA form, the CDR3 reads TGTGCCACCAGCAGAGATCACTCGGAGGCTAGGGTGCGGGGCACTGAAGCTTTCTTT. Its protein product is CATSRDHSEARVRGTEAFF.

This chain links TRBV7-8 with TRBJ1-6, with unresolved D. Deletions cut 1 base from V and 6 bases from J, with 7 bases between. Germline CDR1 and CDR2: SGHVS and FQNEAQ. The CDR3 extends over 14 amino acids. Here the CDR3 DNA reads TGTGCCAGCAGCTTAGAACAGATTAATTCACCCCTCCACTTT. This encodes CASSLEQINSPLHF.

This clone has just one count. The V gene is TRBV7-9, the J gene TRBJ2-5; 9 positions agree with TRBD1. Germline trimming cut 3 bases from V and 5 bases from J; bases unmatched to any gene: 7. The CDR3 is made up of 15 amino acids. The germline V gene has CDR1 SEHNR and CDR2 FQNEAQ (reference sequence). This chain's CDR3 is CASSLGDRDFETQYF. CDR3 DNA: TGTGCCAGCAGCTTGGGGGACAGGGATTTCGAGACCCAGTACTTC.

V and J are TRBV19 and TRBJ1-1, with D possibly being TRBD1 (5 bases). This CDR3 contains 15 residues. V was trimmed by 3 bases and J by 3 bases, leaving 14 bases between them. The germline V gene has CDR1 LNHDA and CDR2 SQIVND (reference sequence). The CDR3 region has the DNA TGTGCCAGTAGTATCATAGGGGCGGGATACACTGAAGCTTTCTTT. The encoded protein is CASSIIGAGYTEAFF.

A few counts support this clone. The chain links TRBV10-3 to TRBJ1-2, with 10 bases identical to TRBD1. This CDR3 spans 14 amino acids. Trimming took 6 bases from V and 1 from J; bases not matched to a gene: 2. From germline, CDR1 is ENHRY and CDR2 SYGVKD. CDR3 DNA: TGTGCCATCAGCGACAGGGGGCTTAACTATGGCTACACCTTC. Translated: CAISDRGLNYGYTF.

The V call is TRBV5-5, the J call TRBJ1-5; 8 nucleotides align to TRBD1. Trimming removed 4 bases from V and 9 bases from J; junction bases left unmatched: 12. The germline V gene has CDR1 SGHKS and CDR2 YYEKEE (reference sequence). This CDR3 is 15 amino acids long. CDR3 residues: CASSPRQGSGWPQHF. In DNA form, the CDR3 reads TGTGCCAGCAGCCCTAGACAGGGGAGCGGATGGCCCCAGCATTTT.

This clone was picked up one time. CDR3 sequence reads: CASSPGTSGSYEQYF. The CDR3 nucleotides read TGTGCCAGCAGTCCCGGGACTAGCGGGAGCTACGAGCAGTACTTC. The gene calls are TRBV7-2 and TRBJ2-7; TRBD2 matches at 14 bases. CDR1 and CDR2 from the germline V gene are SGHTA and FQGNSA. The CDR3 runs to 15 residues. With 6 bases clipped from V and 3 bases from J, the junction kept 4 bases outside the gene matches.

This chain uses TRBV4-1 with TRBJ1-2; perhaps TRBD1 as D (6 bases). V shed 4 bases and J shed 5 bases, with 17 bases lying between them. The CDR3 contains 15 residues. Germline CDR1 and CDR2: MGHRA and YSYEKL. The CDR3 bases are TGCGCCAGCAGCCCCTGGACAGTTCAAGGATATGGCTACACCTTC. Translating it yields CASSPWTVQGYGYTF.

This chain links TRBV11-2 with TRBJ2-7, with 9 positions matching TRBD1. V gave up 4 bases and J gave up 3 bases; unmatched junction bases: 10. CDR3 length: 16 residues. Germline V gene lookup returns CDR1 SGHAT and CDR2 FQNNGV. CDR3 coding DNA: TGTGCCAGCAGCTCCGGACAGGGGCCCCATATCTACGAGCAGTACTTC. Translated: CASSSGQGPHIYEQYF.

The DNA of the CDR3 is TGTGCCTGGAGTGGCAAACTAGCGGGAGCAACGAAGCAGTATTTT. Amino acids: CAWSGKLAGATKQYF. The chain joins TRBV30 to TRBJ2-3; 11 nucleotides line up with TRBD2. From germline, CDR1 is GTSNPN and CDR2 SVGIG (reference sequence). The CDR3 is made up of 15 amino acids. After removal of 1 base from V and 11 bases from J, the junction contained 11 bases not matched to a gene.